This TCR beta chain was profiled in a study of early stage breast cancer tumors. The assay was immunoSEQ multiplex PCR, and TCRdb's table has in-frame clones only and misses some. Of fewer than 30,000 clones in the sample, less than 85% are singletons; the top ten hold roughly 13%. Overall study results and limits: Commonly generated sequences made up most enriched TCRB sequences shared between patients. In most of the 16 patients, blood comparison separated tumor from normal breast. Tumors had roughly 2.6-fold higher T cell density than normal breast. Functional markers like CD4, CD8 and FOXP3 were missed in bulk sequencing.

Concerning this clone itself: Antigen: not known.

Looked up from germline, CDR1 is MNHEY and CDR2 is SVGAGI. The ends lost 0 bases at V and 3 bases at J; junction bases unmatched: 0. The CDR3 extends over 14 amino acids. The receptor's source is a person in their sixties with breast cancer. The V gene is TRBV6-5, the J gene TRBJ1-2; 8 bases agree with TRBD1. Sequencing input: blood. The CDR3: CASSYSDRDYGYTF. In DNA form, the CDR3 reads TGTGCCAGCAGTTACTCGGACAGGGACTATGGCTACACCTTC.